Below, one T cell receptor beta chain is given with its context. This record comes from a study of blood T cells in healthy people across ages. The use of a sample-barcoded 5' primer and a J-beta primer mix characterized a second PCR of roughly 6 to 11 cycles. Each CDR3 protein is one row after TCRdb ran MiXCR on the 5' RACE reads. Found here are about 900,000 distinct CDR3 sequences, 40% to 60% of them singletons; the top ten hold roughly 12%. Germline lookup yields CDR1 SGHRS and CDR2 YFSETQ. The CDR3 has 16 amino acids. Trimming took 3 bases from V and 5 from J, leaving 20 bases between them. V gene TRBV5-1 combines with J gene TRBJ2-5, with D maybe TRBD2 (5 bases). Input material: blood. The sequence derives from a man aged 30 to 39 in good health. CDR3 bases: TGCGCCAGCAGCTATGCCGGAGGAGCGAAAAGGGAGACCCAGTACTTC. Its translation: CASSYAGGAKRETQYF. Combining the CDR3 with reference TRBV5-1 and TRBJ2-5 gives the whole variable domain KAGVTQTPRYLIKTRGQQVTLSCSPISGHRSVSWYQQTPGQGLQFLFEYFSETQRNKGNFPGRFSGRQFSNSRSEMNVSTLELGDSALYLCASSYAGGAKRETQYFGPGTRLLVL.